This T cell receptor (beta chain) was captured by sequencing in a study of OX40 agonist ivuxolimab in advanced cancers. Profiled with immunoSEQ multiplex PCR; TCRdb holds only in-frame clones, not every one. The data show some 75,000 clones, 85% to 90% seen once. Germline-derived CDR1 and CDR2 are LGHNA and YSLEER. The CDR3 has 16 residues. Trimming cost V 1 base and J 6 bases, with 15 bases left between them. The sample here was CD4+ or CD8+ T cells sorted from blood, taken in a trial of the OX40 agonist ivuxolimab. The chain joins TRBV4-3 to TRBJ1-4; a weak D match, TRBD1 (6 bases). The receptor comes from an adult with an advanced solid tumor such as melanoma, head and neck, liver or kidney cancer. The CDR3 protein is CASSQGLLRGDEKLFF. CDR3 bases: TGCGCCAGCAGCCAAGGACTTCTCAGGGGTGATGAAAAACTGTTTTTT.